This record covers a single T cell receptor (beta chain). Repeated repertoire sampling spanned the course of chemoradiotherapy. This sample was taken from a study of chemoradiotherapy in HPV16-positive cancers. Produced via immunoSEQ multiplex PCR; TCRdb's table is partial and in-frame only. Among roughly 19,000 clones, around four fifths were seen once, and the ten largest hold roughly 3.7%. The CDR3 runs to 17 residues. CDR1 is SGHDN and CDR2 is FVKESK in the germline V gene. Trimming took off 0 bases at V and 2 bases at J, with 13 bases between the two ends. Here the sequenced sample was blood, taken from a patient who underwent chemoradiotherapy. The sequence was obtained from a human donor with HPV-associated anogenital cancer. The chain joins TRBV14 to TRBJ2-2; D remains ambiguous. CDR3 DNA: TGTGCCAGCAGCCAAGATTTCCCGATCTATAACACCGGGGAGCTGTTTTTT. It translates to CASSQDFPIYNTGELFF. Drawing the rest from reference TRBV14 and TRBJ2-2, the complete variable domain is EAGVTQFPSHSVIEKGQTVTLRCDPISGHDNLYWYRRVMGKEIKFLLHFVKESKQDESGMPNNRFLAERTGGTYSTLKVQPAELEDSGVYFCASSQDFPIYNTGELFFGEGSRLTVL.